This TCR beta chain came from a study of blood T cell repertoires in COVID-19. Profiled with immunoSEQ multiplex PCR; TCRdb holds only in-frame clones, not every one. The sample yields 110,000 or so clones, approximately 80% seen once. Germline V gives CDR1 MNHEY, CDR2 SVGAGI. The V gene end was trimmed by 4 bases and the J gene end by 4 bases; junction bases not matched to a gene: 6. The CDR3 length is 14 residues. The receptor's source is a woman aged 50 to 65 with acute or convalescent COVID-19. The chain employs TRBV6-5 and TRBJ1-2, with TRBD1 matching over 7 bases. The specimen sequenced was peripheral blood. The DNA of the CDR3 is TGTGCCAGCAGTTCCACAGGGGATGGCTATGGCTACACCTTC. Protein product: CASSSTGDGYGYTF.